This T cell receptor (beta chain) came from a study of synovial regulatory T cells in juvenile arthritis. This clone is identified as medium-sized from frequency. Its matching antigen is unknown. Germline CDR1 SGHTA, CDR2 FQGNSA. The CDR3 spans 13 residues. The DNA is unrecorded. The study's findings and limits: Synovial Tregs shared more CDR3 sequences with iaTregs than other blood Tregs. Synovial Teff and blood CPL repertoires partially overlapped with iaTreg TCR repertoires, which were largely patient-private.

Median age approximately 10 years (about 2.4-25); median disease duration approximately seven years (0.2-19.1). Sequencing was performed with immunoSEQ multiplex PCR; in TCRdb, only in-frame clones are kept and a portion is missing. The specimen's table records around 8,000 clones. The specimen sequenced was Treg cells from blood. Noted subset: remaining (HLA-DR-negative) circulating blood Treg cells. The clonotype comes from a donor aged 2-35 years with juvenile idiopathic arthritis. V gene TRBV7-2 combines with J gene TRBJ1-2; TCRdb's D gene call, TRBD1, goes unchecked for lack of DNA. CDR3 protein: CASRDREKNGYTF.